Listed below are T cell receptor beta chains from one sample, sequenced in a study of T cells in localized non-small cell lung cancer. The protocol was immunoSEQ multiplex PCR, while the TCRdb copy is restricted to in-frame clones and leaves out a portion. The sample holds around 55,000 clones; 85% to 90% are singletons and the top ten take about 16%. The sequencing used PBMCs, collected before any cancer treatment. Receptors originate from a female donor with stage II lung adenocarcinoma. CDR3s include the opening cysteine and the closing phenylalanine or tryptophan. The D gene is left open where the match is weak. Part of the rows lack a size; the others show once, few, many or a class for expanded clones.

>TRBJ2-5|TRBD1|few|TRBV5-1
CASSLGGQVVQETQYF
TGCGCCAGCAGCTTGGGGGGACAGGTTGTCCAAGAGACCCAGTACTTC
>TRBJ1-2|TRBD1|NA|TRBV2
CASSAQGAGGGYTF
TGTGCCAGCAGCGCACAGGGGGCCGGTGGTGGCTACACCTTC
>TRBJ1-4|NA|NA|TRBV5-7
CASSLKNGTETNEKLFF
TGTGCCAGCAGCCTTAAAAACGGGACGGAAACTAATGAAAAACTGTTTTTT
>TRBJ2-1|TRBD1|once|TRBV5-1
CASSLEGRTGPLNEQFF
TGCGCCAGCAGCTTGGAGGGAAGGACAGGGCCTCTCAATGAGCAGTTCTTC
>TRBJ1-5|TRBD1|NA|TRBV4-1
CASSPGQGNQPQHF
TGCGCCAGCAGCCCCGGACAGGGGAATCAGCCCCAGCATTTT
>TRBJ1-5|NA|NA|TRBV27
CASSLSGGGNQPQHF
TGTGCCAGCAGTTTATCGGGGGGAGGGAATCAGCCCCAGCATTTT
>TRBJ2-7|NA|NA|TRBV5-4
CASSPGQNYEQYF
TGTGCCAGCAGCCCGGGACAAAATTACGAGCAGTACTTC
>TRBJ1-4|NA|NA|TRBV4-1
CASSQTRRGGHSEKLFF
TGCGCCAGCAGCCAAACCCGAAGGGGGGGGCATAGTGAAAAACTGTTTTTT
>TRBJ1-1|NA|NA|TRBV30
CAWSSRGLATEAFF
TGTGCCTGGAGTTCGCGAGGCTTGGCCACTGAAGCTTTCTTT
>TRBJ1-6|NA|NA|TRBV5-1
CASSLGATAINSPLHF
TGCGCCAGCAGCTTGGGGGCGACAGCGATTAATTCACCCCTCCACTTT
>TRBJ1-3|NA|NA|TRBV9
CASSVAGGNTIYF
TGTGCCAGCAGCGTAGCAGGGGGAAACACCATATATTTT
>TRBJ1-2|NA|NA|TRBV6-5
CASSLSVGGLSF
TGTGCCAGCAGTCTTTCGGTGGGCGGGCTCTCCTTC
>TRBJ2-2|NA|once|TRBV2
CASSYYGGLTGELFF
TGTGCCAGCAGTTATTATGGGGGCCTAACCGGGGAGCTGTTTTTT
>TRBJ1-2|NA|NA|TRBV29-1
CSVEDRRGGADYGYTF
TGCAGCGTTGAAGATCGGAGAGGAGGGGCAGACTATGGCTACACCTTC
>TRBJ1-4|TRBD1|NA|TRBV19
CASSSGDRGEKLFF
TGTGCCAGTAGTTCCGGGGACAGGGGTGAAAAACTGTTTTTT